What follows describes a single TCR beta chain. The data were produced by immunoSEQ multiplex PCR, yet TCRdb's version contains in-frame clones alone and is incomplete. The sample shows 60,000 or so clones, 91% of them seen only once. This entry is derived from a study of T cell changes during pregnancy in multiple sclerosis. CDR1 MNHEY and CDR2 SMNVEV come from the germline V gene (reference sequence). The CDR3 loop spans 12 amino acids. Trimming took off 3 bases at V and 6 bases at J, with 9 bases between the two ends. This receptor was identified in a female donor with multiple sclerosis, enrolled in a pregnancy study. Sequences were derived from peripheral blood, sampled before pregnancy. The chain uses TRBV27 and TRBJ2-7; TRBD2 might be the D (5 bases). CDR3 amino acids: CASSFFRGEQYF. DNA of the CDR3: TGTGCCAGCAGTTTTTTTCGGGGCGAGCAGTACTTC.